A single sample gave rise to the 17 T cell receptor beta chains below, sequenced in a study of shared clonotypes between healthy human individuals. Measured with immunoSEQ multiplex PCR; TCRdb has only the in-frame clones, and not every one. This table holds 600,000 to 750,000 clones, roughly 70% found once. Specimen: memory CD4+ T cells sorted from blood. Regarding subset: CD45RA-negative fraction. The source is a woman in her twenties or thirties in good health.

This clone was observed many times. V and J are TRBV4-2 and TRBJ2-3, with D perhaps TRBD2 (5 bases). V was shortened by 5 bases and J by 0 bases, with 9 bases between the two germline ends. Looked up from germline, CDR1 is LGHNA and CDR2 is YNFKEQ. This CDR3 is built from 14 residues. CDR3 in DNA: TGTGCCAGCAGCGGAGCGGAAAGCACAGATACGCAGTATTTT. Translation gives CASSGAESTDTQYF.

This chain links TRBV7-8 with TRBJ1-2; D not certain. Trimming took 5 bases from V and 2 from J, leaving 6 bases between them. Germline CDR1 SGHVS, CDR2 FQNEAQ. The CDR3 consists of 12 residues. In nucleotides, the CDR3 is TGTGCCAGCAGCGCCGACAACTATGGCTACACCTTC. This gives the protein CASSADNYGYTF.

The chain recombines TRBV18 with TRBJ1-5, with TRBD1 matching 10 bases. After removal of 3 bases from V and 2 bases from J, the junction contained 7 bases not matched to a gene. Germline values: CDR1 KGHSH, CDR2 LQKENI. CDR3 length: 17 amino acids. CDR3 amino acids: CASSPDRGHVGNQPQHF. CDR3 nucleotide sequence: TGTGCCAGCTCACCCGACAGGGGGCATGTTGGCAATCAGCCCCAGCATTTT.

The CDR3 DNA follows: TGTGCCAGCAGACTACAGGGGATGAACACTGAAGCTTTCTTT. Protein: CASRLQGMNTEAFF. The chain has TRBV5-4 and TRBJ1-1; 7 bases fit TRBD1. CDR1 SGHNT and CDR2 YYREEE come from the germline V gene (reference sequence). This CDR3 is built from 14 residues. With V trimmed by 5 bases and J by 0 bases, 4 bases remained unmatched. The full variable domain, rest sourced from reference TRBV5-4 and TRBJ1-1, is ETGVTQSPTHLIKTRGQQVTLRCSSQSGHNTVSWYQQALGQGPQFIFQYYREEENGRGNFPPRFSGLQFPNYSSELNVNALELDDSALYLCASRLQGMNTEAFFGQGTRLTVV.

At least ten counts were recorded for this clone. The genes are TRBV21-1 and TRBJ1-1; the D call TRBD1 from the table was never checked on the DNA. TRBV21-1 is flagged as a pseudogene. The CDR3 length is 13 residues. The DNA for the CDR3 is TGTGCCAGCAGCAAGCCGAAGACAGGTGAAGCTTTCTTT. This codes for CASSKPKTGEAFF.

This clone showed up many times. The rearrangement links TRBV28 to TRBJ2-5, with D perhaps matching TRBD1 (6 bases). Per germline, CDR1 MDHEN and CDR2 SYDVKM. The CDR3 extends over 14 amino acids. V dropped 1 base and J dropped 2 bases, with 8 bases sitting between them. The CDR3 protein is CASSLSGTQETQYF. The CDR3 DNA is TGTGCCAGCAGTTTATCAGGGACACAAGAGACCCAGTACTTC.

As concerns this clone: This same CDR3 is encoded by further DNA sequences in the sample. This chain links TRBV7-2 with TRBJ2-5; D unresolved. Trimming pared 2 bases from V and 5 bases from J, leaving 6 bases between. Germline-derived CDR1 and CDR2 are SGHTA and FQGNSA. CDR3 length: 12 amino acids. The CDR3: CASSLSGETQYF. The CDR3, as DNA: TGTGCCAGCAGCTTATCCGGGGAGACCCAGTACTTC.

This chain uses TRBV28 with TRBJ2-7; no definite D call. This CDR3 comprises 14 residues. Germline values: CDR1 MDHEN, CDR2 SYDVKM. V lost 6 bases to trimming and J lost 0 bases, with 12 bases between them. The CDR3 loop is CASRRASISYEQYF. In DNA, the CDR3 is TGTGCCAGCAGAAGAGCTAGTATCTCCTACGAGCAGTACTTC.

Regarding this clone: One junction end does not reproduce the germline sequence, and a read error may be involved. This rearrangement joins TRBV15 to TRBJ1-2, with D perhaps matching TRBD1 (5 bases). CDR1 is LNHNV and CDR2 is YYDKDF in the germline V gene (reference sequence). The CDR3 sequence is 14 residues long. The CDR3 here is CAASRDRDGYGYTF. CDR3 bases: TGTGCCGCCAGCAGAGATCGGGACGGCTATGGCTACACCTTC. The full variable domain, in which reference TRBV15 and TRBJ1-2 provide the parts outside the CDR3, is DAMVIQNPRYQVTQFGKPVTLSCSQTLNHNVMYWYQQKSSQAPKLLFHYYDKDFNNEADTPDNFQSRRPNTSFCFLDIRSPGLGDTAMYLCAASRDRDGYGYTFGSGTRLTVV.

The CDR3 loop reads CASSYTRDEQYF. The CDR3 region has the DNA TGTGCCAGCAGCTACACTAGGGACGAGCAGTACTTC. The chain employs TRBV7-9 and TRBJ2-7; D is perhaps TRBD2 (5 bases). CDR3 length equals 12 residues. V gave up 4 bases and J gave up 5 bases, with 9 bases separating them. Germline-derived CDR1 and CDR2 are SEHNR and FQNEAQ (reference sequence).

V gene TRBV15 combines with J gene TRBJ1-1; TRBD1 might be the D (5 bases). The CDR3 is 17 residues long. The germline gives CDR1 LNHNV, CDR2 YYDKDF (reference sequence). V was shortened by 0 bases and J by 1 base, with 15 bases between the two germline ends. The CDR3 DNA sequence: TGTGCCACCAGCAGAGATCTCTGGAGAGGGGCGAACACTGAAGCTTTCTTT. This translates into CATSRDLWRGANTEAFF.

In this sample, this clone turned up a few times. This rearrangement joins TRBV7-8 to TRBJ1-1, with TRBD1 identical over 12 bases. The ends lost 5 bases at V and 10 bases at J; junction bases unmatched: 5. This CDR3 region has 13 residues. Germline CDR1 reads SGHVS; CDR2 reads FQNEAQ. CDR3: CASSPGQGARAFF. The DNA of the CDR3 is TGTGCCAGCAGCCCGGGACAGGGGGCGAGAGCTTTCTTT.

The V and J genes are TRBV5-1 and TRBJ1-4; 9 bases match TRBD1. The J segment lost 5 bases and the V segment lost 4 bases, leaving 6 bases of the junction unmatched. Germline loops: CDR1 SGHRS, CDR2 YFSETQ. There are 15 residues in the CDR3. CDR3 in DNA: TGCGCCAGCAGCCGGGGACAGGGCGCAAATGAAAAACTGTTTTTT. Translation gives CASSRGQGANEKLFF.

V usage is TRBV20-1 and J usage is TRBJ1-1; perhaps TRBD1 as D (5 bases). From germline, CDR1 is DFQATT and CDR2 SNEGSKA (reference sequence). The V and J ends lost 6 bases and 5 bases respectively, with 10 bases between them. The CDR3 runs to 11 residues. CDR3 nucleotides: TGCAGTGCCAACGGGGGGACTGAAGCTTTCTTT. Amino acids: CSANGGTEAFF.

The chain joins TRBV6-5 to TRBJ2-3, with D tentatively TRBD1 or TRBD2 (5 bases each). V lost 5 bases and J 5 bases, leaving 14 bases between the germline ends. The CDR3 sequence is 14 residues long. Looked up from germline, CDR1 is MNHEY and CDR2 is SVGAGI. CDR3 DNA sequence: TGTGCCAGCAGTCCTTGGGGGTCTCAAGATACGCAGTATTTT. This codes for CASSPWGSQDTQYF.

The chain couples TRBV4-2 to TRBJ1-4, with D perhaps TRBD1 (5 bases). This CDR3 contains 16 residues. Per the germline V gene, CDR1 is LGHNA and CDR2 is YNFKEQ. V was clipped by 4 bases and J by 0 bases, with 12 bases between them. Here the CDR3 reads CASSRETAATNEKLFF. CDR3 sequence (DNA): TGTGCCAGCAGCCGTGAGACAGCCGCAACTAATGAAAAACTGTTTTTT.

The V gene is TRBV28, the J gene TRBJ1-1; D uncertain. The germline V gene has CDR1 MDHEN and CDR2 SYDVKM. V lost 5 bases to trimming and J lost 1 base, with 11 bases between them. The CDR3 contains 14 residues. In DNA form, the CDR3 reads TGTGCCAGCAGTAACGGGCAGGAGAACACTGAAGCTTTCTTT. The encoded protein is CASSNGQENTEAFF.